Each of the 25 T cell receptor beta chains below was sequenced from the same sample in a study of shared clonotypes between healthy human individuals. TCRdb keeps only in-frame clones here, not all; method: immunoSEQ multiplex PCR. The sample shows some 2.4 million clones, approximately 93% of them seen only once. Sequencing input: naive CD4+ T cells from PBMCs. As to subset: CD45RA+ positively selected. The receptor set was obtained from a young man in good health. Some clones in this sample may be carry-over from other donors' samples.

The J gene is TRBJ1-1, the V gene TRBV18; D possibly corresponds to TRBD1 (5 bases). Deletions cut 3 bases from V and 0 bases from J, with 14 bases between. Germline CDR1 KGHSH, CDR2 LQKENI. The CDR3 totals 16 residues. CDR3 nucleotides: TGTGCCAGCTCACCCTGGATGAAGGGGCTGAACACTGAAGCTTTCTTT. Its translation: CASSPWMKGLNTEAFF.

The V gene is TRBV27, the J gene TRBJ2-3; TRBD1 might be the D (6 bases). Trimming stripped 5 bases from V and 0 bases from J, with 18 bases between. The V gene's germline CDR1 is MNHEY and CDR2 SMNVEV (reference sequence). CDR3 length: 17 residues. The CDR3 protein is CASSLIRDTPSTDTQYF. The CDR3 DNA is TGTGCCAGCAGTCTTATAAGGGACACACCTAGCACAGATACGCAGTATTTT.

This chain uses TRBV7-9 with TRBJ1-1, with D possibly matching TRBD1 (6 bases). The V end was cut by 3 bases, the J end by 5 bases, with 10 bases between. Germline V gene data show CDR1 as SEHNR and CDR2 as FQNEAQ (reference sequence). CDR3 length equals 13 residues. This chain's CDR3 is CASSLDSLTEAFF. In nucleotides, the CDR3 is TGTGCCAGCAGCTTGGACAGCTTAACTGAAGCTTTCTTT.

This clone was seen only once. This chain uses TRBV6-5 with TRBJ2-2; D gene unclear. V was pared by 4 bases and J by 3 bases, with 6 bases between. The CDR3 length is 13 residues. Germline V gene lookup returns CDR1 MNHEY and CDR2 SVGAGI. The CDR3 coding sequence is TGTGCCAGCAGTTTTCTCGACACCGGGGAGCTGTTTTTT. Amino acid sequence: CASSFLDTGELFF.

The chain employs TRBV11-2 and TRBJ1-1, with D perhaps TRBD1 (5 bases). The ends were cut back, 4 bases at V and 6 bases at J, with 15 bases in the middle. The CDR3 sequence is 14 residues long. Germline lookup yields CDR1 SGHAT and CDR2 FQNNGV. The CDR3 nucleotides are TGTGCCAGCAGCTCCCCAAGGGGAGGACCTGAAGCTTTCTTT. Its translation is CASSSPRGGPEAFF.

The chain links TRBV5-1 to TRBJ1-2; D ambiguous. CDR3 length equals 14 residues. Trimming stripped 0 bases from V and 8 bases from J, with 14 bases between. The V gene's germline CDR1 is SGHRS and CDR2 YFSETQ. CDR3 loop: CASSLEVGASGYTF. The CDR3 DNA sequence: TGCGCCAGCAGCTTGGAAGTGGGAGCCTCGGGCTACACCTTC.

CDR3 residues: CASSWTSGGSSYNEQFF. The CDR3, as DNA: TGTGCCAGCAGCTGGACTAGCGGCGGTTCCTCCTACAATGAGCAGTTCTTC. This chain uses TRBV7-2 with TRBJ2-1; 10 nucleotides match TRBD2. The V gene end was trimmed by 4 bases and the J gene end by 0 bases; junction bases not matched to a gene: 6. CDR3 size: 17 residues. Germline CDR1 reads SGHTA; CDR2 reads FQGNSA.

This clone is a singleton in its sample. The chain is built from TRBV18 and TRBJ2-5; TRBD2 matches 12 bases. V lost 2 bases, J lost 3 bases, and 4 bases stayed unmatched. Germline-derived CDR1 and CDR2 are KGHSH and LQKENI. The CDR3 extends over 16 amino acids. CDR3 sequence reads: CASSPLGLAGKETQYF. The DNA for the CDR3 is TGTGCCAGCTCACCATTGGGACTAGCGGGCAAAGAGACCCAGTACTTC.

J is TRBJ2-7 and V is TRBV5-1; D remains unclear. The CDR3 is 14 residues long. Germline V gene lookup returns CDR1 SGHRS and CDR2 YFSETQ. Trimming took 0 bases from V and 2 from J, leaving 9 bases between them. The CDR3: CASSLDYFTYEQYF. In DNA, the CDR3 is TGCGCCAGCAGCTTGGATTACTTCACCTACGAGCAGTACTTC.

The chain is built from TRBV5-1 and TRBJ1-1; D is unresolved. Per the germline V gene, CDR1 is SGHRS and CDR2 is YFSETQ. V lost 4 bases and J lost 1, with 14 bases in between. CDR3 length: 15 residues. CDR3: CASSPLQDPNTEAFF. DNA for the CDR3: TGCGCCAGCAGCCCACTCCAGGACCCGAACACTGAAGCTTTCTTT.

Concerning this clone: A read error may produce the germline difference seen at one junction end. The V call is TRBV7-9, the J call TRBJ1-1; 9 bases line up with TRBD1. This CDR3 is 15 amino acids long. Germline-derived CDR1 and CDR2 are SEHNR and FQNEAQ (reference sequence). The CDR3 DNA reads TGTGCCAGCAGACCTACCGGGACAGGGAACGCTGAAGCTTTCTTT. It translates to CASRPTGTGNAEAFF. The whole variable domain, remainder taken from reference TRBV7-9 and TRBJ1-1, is DTGVSQNPRHKITKRGQNVTFRCDPISEHNRLYWYRQTLGQGPEFLTYFQNEAQLEKSRLLSDRFSAERPKGSFSTLEIQRTEQGDSAMYLCASRPTGTGNAEAFFGQGTRLTVV.

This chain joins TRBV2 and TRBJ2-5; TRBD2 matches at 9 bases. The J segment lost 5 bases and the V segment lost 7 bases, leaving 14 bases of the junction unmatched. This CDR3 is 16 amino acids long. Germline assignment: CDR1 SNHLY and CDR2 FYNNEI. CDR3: CASTLRGVAGVETQYF. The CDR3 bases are TGTGCCAGCACCCTACGGGGGGTAGCGGGAGTGGAGACCCAGTACTTC.

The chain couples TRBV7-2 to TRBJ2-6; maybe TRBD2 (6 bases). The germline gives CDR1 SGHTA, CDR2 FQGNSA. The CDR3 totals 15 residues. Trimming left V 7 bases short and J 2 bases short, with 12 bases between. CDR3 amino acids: CASTEGGAGANVLTF. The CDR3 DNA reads TGTGCCAGCACCGAGGGCGGGGCTGGGGCCAACGTCCTGACTTTC. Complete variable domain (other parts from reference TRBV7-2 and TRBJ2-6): GAGVSQSPSNKVTEKGKDVELRCDPISGHTALYWYRQSLGQGLEFLIYFQGNSAPDKSGLPSDRFSAERTGGSVSTLTIQRTQQEDSAVYLCASTEGGAGANVLTFGAGSRLTVL.

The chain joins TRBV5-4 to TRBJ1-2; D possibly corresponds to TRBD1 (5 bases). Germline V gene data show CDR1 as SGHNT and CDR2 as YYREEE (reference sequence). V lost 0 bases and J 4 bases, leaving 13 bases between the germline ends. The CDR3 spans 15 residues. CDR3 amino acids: CASSLGGWGTYGYTF. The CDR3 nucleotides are TGTGCCAGCAGCTTGGGTGGTTGGGGGACCTATGGCTACACCTTC.

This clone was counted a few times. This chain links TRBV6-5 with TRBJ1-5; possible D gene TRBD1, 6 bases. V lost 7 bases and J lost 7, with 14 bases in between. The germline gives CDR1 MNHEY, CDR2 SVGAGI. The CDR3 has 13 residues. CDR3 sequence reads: CASKGGPGQPQHF. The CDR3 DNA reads TGTGCCAGCAAAGGGGGGCCAGGACAGCCCCAGCATTTT.

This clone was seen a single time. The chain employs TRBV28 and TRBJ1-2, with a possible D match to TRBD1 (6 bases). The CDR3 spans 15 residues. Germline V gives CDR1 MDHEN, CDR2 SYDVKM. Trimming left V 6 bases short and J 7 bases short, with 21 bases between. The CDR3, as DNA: TGTGCCAGCAGGGGGGCCGGAGGATCGGTGACTGGCTACACCTTC. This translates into CASRGAGGSVTGYTF.

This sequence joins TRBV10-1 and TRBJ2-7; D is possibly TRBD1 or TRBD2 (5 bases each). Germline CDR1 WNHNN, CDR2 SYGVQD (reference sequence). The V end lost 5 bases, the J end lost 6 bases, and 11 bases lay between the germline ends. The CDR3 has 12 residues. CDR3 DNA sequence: TGCGCCAGCAGTCGAGGGGTTTCCGAGCAGTACTTC. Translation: CASSRGVSEQYF.

This CDR3 reads CASSLGQRSYEQYF. CDR3 sequence (DNA): TGTGCCAGCTCACTGGGACAGCGCTCCTACGAGCAGTACTTC. The chain couples TRBV18 to TRBJ2-7; 7 bases are a match to TRBD1. This CDR3 contains 14 residues. V lost 4 bases, J lost 0 bases, and 3 bases stayed unmatched. CDR1 and CDR2 (germline): KGHSH, LQKENI.

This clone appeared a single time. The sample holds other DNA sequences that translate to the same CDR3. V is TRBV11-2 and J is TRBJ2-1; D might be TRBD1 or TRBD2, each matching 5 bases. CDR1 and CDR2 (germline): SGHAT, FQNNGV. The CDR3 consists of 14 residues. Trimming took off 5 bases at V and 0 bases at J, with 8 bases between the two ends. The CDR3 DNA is TGTGCCAGCAGCGCAGGGAGCTCCTACAATGAGCAGTTCTTC. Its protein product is CASSAGSSYNEQFF.

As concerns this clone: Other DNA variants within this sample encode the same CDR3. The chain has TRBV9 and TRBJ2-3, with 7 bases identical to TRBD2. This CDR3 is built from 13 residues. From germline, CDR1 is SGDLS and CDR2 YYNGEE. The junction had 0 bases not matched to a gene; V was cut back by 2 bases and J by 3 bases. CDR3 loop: CASSVSGTDTQYF. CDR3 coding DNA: TGTGCCAGCAGCGTTAGCGGGACAGATACGCAGTATTTT.

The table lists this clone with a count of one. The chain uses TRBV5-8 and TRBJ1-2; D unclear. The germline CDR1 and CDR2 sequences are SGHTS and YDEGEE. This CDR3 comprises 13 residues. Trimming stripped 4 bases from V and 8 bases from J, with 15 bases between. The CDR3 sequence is CASSLVRLAGYTF. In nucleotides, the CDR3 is TGTGCCAGCAGCCTCGTGAGATTGGCCGGCTACACCTTC.

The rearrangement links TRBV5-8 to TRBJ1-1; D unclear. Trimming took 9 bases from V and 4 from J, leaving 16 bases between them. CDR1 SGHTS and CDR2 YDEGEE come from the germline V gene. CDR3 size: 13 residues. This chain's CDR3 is CATFRVLSTEAFF. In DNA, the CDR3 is TGTGCCACATTTCGGGTGTTGAGCACTGAAGCTTTCTTT.

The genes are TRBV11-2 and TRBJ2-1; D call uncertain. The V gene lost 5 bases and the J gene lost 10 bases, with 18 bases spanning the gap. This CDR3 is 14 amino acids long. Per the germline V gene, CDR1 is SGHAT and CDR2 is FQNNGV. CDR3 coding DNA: TGTGCCAGCAGCCCCAGAACTTTTGGCCGGGAGCAGTTCTTC. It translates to CASSPRTFGREQFF.

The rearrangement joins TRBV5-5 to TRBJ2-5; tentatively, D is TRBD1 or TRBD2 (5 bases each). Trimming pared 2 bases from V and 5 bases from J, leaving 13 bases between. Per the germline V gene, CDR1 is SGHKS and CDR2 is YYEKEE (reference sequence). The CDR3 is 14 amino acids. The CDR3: CASSLSGTVETQYF. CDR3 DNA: TGTGCCAGCAGCTTAAGTGGGACCGTGGAGACCCAGTACTTC.

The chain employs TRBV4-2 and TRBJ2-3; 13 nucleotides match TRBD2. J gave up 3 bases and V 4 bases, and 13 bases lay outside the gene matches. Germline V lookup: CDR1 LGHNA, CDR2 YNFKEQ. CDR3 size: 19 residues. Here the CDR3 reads CASSPRALAGGPGTDTQYF. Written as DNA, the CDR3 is TGTGCCAGCAGCCCGCGCGCACTAGCGGGAGGGCCTGGAACAGATACGCAGTATTTT.